A selection of T cell receptor beta chains follows, all from one sample in a study of blood T cell repertoires in COVID-19. Clones were read by immunoSEQ multiplex PCR, and TCRdb kept only the in-frame ones, dropping some. The profile shows roughly 53,000 clones, 90% to 95% of them singletons. The source material was peripheral blood. The receptors originated from a human donor in a cohort sampled during active COVID-19. CDR3s include the opening cysteine and the closing phenylalanine or tryptophan. The order of the fields is J gene, clone size, V gene, D gene, CDR3 protein, CDR3 DNA. The D gene is left open where the match is weak. Size is omitted from some rows. Given values are once, few, many or a class for expanded clones.

J gene: TRBJ2-1; clone size: once; V gene: TRBV4-1; D gene: TRBD2; CDR3 protein: CASSQAGGDEQFF; CDR3 DNA: TGCGCCAGCAGCCAGGCCGGGGGGGATGAGCAGTTCTTC
J gene: TRBJ2-2; clone size: NA; V gene: TRBV27; D gene: NA; CDR3 protein: CASGKGGARTGELFF; CDR3 DNA: TGTGCCAGCGGAAAGGGGGGGGCGCGTACCGGGGAGCTGTTTTTT
J gene: TRBJ1-6; clone size: NA; V gene: TRBV9; D gene: NA; CDR3 protein: CASSVGGEGDSPLHF; CDR3 DNA: TGTGCCAGCAGCGTAGGAGGAGAAGGCGATTCACCCCTCCACTTT
J gene: TRBJ2-1; clone size: NA; V gene: TRBV2; D gene: NA; CDR3 protein: CASRTSTINNEQFF; CDR3 DNA: TGTGCCAGCAGAACTAGCACCATCAACAATGAGCAGTTCTTC
J gene: TRBJ2-1; clone size: NA; V gene: TRBV10-3; D gene: TRBD2; CDR3 protein: CAVGVASGAKPNSYNEQFF; CDR3 DNA: TGTGCCGTTGGGGTGGCTAGCGGAGCTAAGCCGAACTCCTACAATGAGCAGTTCTTC
J gene: TRBJ1-2; clone size: NA; V gene: TRBV6-2/TRBV6-3; D gene: TRBD1; CDR3 protein: CASSYQGQGDGYTF; CDR3 DNA: TGTGCCAGCAGTTACCAGGGACAGGGCGATGGCTACACCTTC
J gene: TRBJ2-6; clone size: NA; V gene: TRBV19; D gene: TRBD1; CDR3 protein: CASSIGQGAGANVLTF; CDR3 DNA: TGTGCCAGTAGTATCGGGCAGGGGGCTGGGGCCAACGTCCTGACTTTC
J gene: TRBJ2-5; clone size: NA; V gene: TRBV6-5; D gene: TRBD1; CDR3 protein: CASSSEETGYETQYF; CDR3 DNA: TGTGCCAGCAGTTCCGAAGAGACAGGGTACGAGACCCAGTACTTC
J gene: TRBJ1-4; clone size: NA; V gene: TRBV28; D gene: TRBD1; CDR3 protein: CASSFGGQTNEKLFF; CDR3 DNA: TGTGCCAGCAGTTTTGGGGGACAGACTAATGAAAAACTGTTTTTT
J gene: TRBJ2-1; clone size: NA; V gene: TRBV4-2; D gene: NA; CDR3 protein: CASSQEGTESSYNEQFF; CDR3 DNA: TGTGCCAGCAGCCAAGAAGGAACGGAGAGCTCCTACAATGAGCAGTTCTTC
J gene: TRBJ2-5; clone size: NA; V gene: TRBV2; D gene: TRBD1; CDR3 protein: CASSPDRVVETQYF; CDR3 DNA: TGTGCCAGCAGTCCTGACAGGGTGGTAGAGACCCAGTACTTC
J gene: TRBJ2-1; clone size: NA; V gene: TRBV5-1; D gene: NA; CDR3 protein: CASSVRGSPYNEQFF; CDR3 DNA: TGCGCCAGCAGCGTTCGCGGCTCCCCCTACAATGAGCAGTTCTTC
J gene: TRBJ1-5; clone size: NA; V gene: TRBV2; D gene: TRBD1; CDR3 protein: CASSGASTGEQPQHF; CDR3 DNA: TGTGCCAGCAGTGGGGCGAGTACAGGGGAACAGCCCCAGCATTTT
J gene: TRBJ1-1; clone size: once; V gene: TRBV5-1; D gene: NA; CDR3 protein: CASSLATGTEAFF; CDR3 DNA: TGCGCCAGCAGCTTGGCCACGGGCACTGAAGCTTTCTTT
J gene: TRBJ2-2; clone size: NA; V gene: TRBV30; D gene: NA; CDR3 protein: CAWSVHPGVTGELFF; CDR3 DNA: TGTGCCTGGAGTGTACATCCGGGGGTCACCGGGGAGCTGTTTTTT
J gene: TRBJ1-2; clone size: NA; V gene: TRBV5-8; D gene: TRBD1; CDR3 protein: CASRRTGTYGYTF; CDR3 DNA: TGTGCCAGCAGAAGGACAGGGACCTATGGCTACACCTTC
J gene: TRBJ1-2; clone size: once; V gene: TRBV30; D gene: NA; CDR3 protein: CAWSGGAGYGYTF; CDR3 DNA: TGTGCCTGGAGTGGGGGCGCTGGCTATGGCTACACCTTC
J gene: TRBJ2-5; clone size: NA; V gene: TRBV4-1; D gene: NA; CDR3 protein: CASSQVGQGIQETQYF; CDR3 DNA: TGCGCCAGCAGCCAAGTGGGCCAGGGGATCCAAGAGACCCAGTACTTC
J gene: TRBJ1-4; clone size: once; V gene: TRBV30; D gene: NA; CDR3 protein: CAWSSGFEKLFF; CDR3 DNA: TGTGCCTGGAGCTCAGGGTTTGAAAAACTGTTTTTT
J gene: TRBJ1-1; clone size: once; V gene: TRBV18; D gene: NA; CDR3 protein: CASSPRQSVTEAFF; CDR3 DNA: TGTGCCAGCTCACCAAGACAGTCGGTCACTGAAGCTTTCTTT
J gene: TRBJ2-7; clone size: NA; V gene: TRBV3-1/TRBV3-2; D gene: TRBD1; CDR3 protein: CASSLGQGSYEQYF; CDR3 DNA: TGTGCCAGCAGCCTTGGACAGGGGTCTTACGAGCAGTACTTC
J gene: TRBJ2-1; clone size: once; V gene: TRBV19; D gene: NA; CDR3 protein: CASSIDLDSYNEQFF; CDR3 DNA: TGTGCCAGTAGTATAGATCTCGACAGTTACAATGAGCAGTTCTTC
J gene: TRBJ1-2; clone size: NA; V gene: TRBV6-6; D gene: NA; CDR3 protein: CAGQRDEYGYGYTF; CDR3 DNA: TGTGCCGGACAGCGGGACGAATACGGGTATGGCTACACCTTC
J gene: TRBJ2-1; clone size: NA; V gene: TRBV2; D gene: NA; CDR3 protein: CATLREVSKLQFF; CDR3 DNA: TGTGCCACCCTAAGAGAGGTGTCAAAACTTCAGTTCTTC
J gene: TRBJ2-3; clone size: once; V gene: TRBV11-2; D gene: NA; CDR3 protein: CASSLESGIFTDTQYF; CDR3 DNA: TGTGCCAGCAGCTTAGAGTCCGGGATCTTCACAGATACGCAGTATTTT
J gene: TRBJ2-3; clone size: NA; V gene: TRBV28; D gene: TRBD2; CDR3 protein: CASSPILAGGQYF; CDR3 DNA: TGTGCCAGCAGTCCGATATTAGCGGGAGGGCAGTATTTT
J gene: TRBJ2-1; clone size: NA; V gene: TRBV12-5; D gene: NA; CDR3 protein: CASGPGISLYNEQFF; CDR3 DNA: TGTGCTAGTGGCCCGGGAATTAGCCTTTACAATGAGCAGTTCTTC
J gene: TRBJ2-1; clone size: NA; V gene: TRBV4-3; D gene: TRBD2; CDR3 protein: CASSRDQPGLAGSSEQFF; CDR3 DNA: TGCGCCAGCAGCCGGGACCAGCCGGGACTAGCGGGGAGTAGTGAGCAGTTCTTC
J gene: TRBJ2-1; clone size: NA; V gene: TRBV11-2; D gene: NA; CDR3 protein: CASSPSPYEQFF; CDR3 DNA: TGTGCCAGCAGCCCCTCTCCGTATGAGCAGTTCTTC
J gene: TRBJ2-7; clone size: NA; V gene: TRBV25-1; D gene: NA; CDR3 protein: CASSEYAGQQYF; CDR3 DNA: TGTGCCAGCAGTGAATATGCGGGTCAGCAGTACTTC
J gene: TRBJ1-4; clone size: NA; V gene: TRBV19; D gene: NA; CDR3 protein: CASTKGGLGNEKLFF; CDR3 DNA: TGTGCCAGTACCAAGGGAGGACTGGGGAATGAAAAACTGTTTTTT
J gene: TRBJ1-6; clone size: few; V gene: TRBV5-1; D gene: NA; CDR3 protein: CASKQAQPDSPLHF; CDR3 DNA: TGCGCCAGCAAGCAAGCACAGCCCGACTCACCCCTCCACTTT
J gene: TRBJ2-3; clone size: NA; V gene: TRBV6-5; D gene: TRBD2; CDR3 protein: CASSYKGGSGTDTQYF; CDR3 DNA: TGTGCCAGCAGTTACAAGGGCGGGAGTGGGACAGATACGCAGTATTTT
J gene: TRBJ2-1; clone size: once; V gene: TRBV9; D gene: TRBD2; CDR3 protein: CASSVGLAGVEEQFF; CDR3 DNA: TGTGCCAGCAGCGTAGGCCTAGCGGGAGTGGAAGAGCAGTTCTTC
J gene: TRBJ2-3; clone size: NA; V gene: TRBV27; D gene: NA; CDR3 protein: CASSLSTSGTDTQYF; CDR3 DNA: TGTGCCAGCAGTTTATCGACTAGTGGGACAGATACGCAGTATTTT
J gene: TRBJ1-4; clone size: NA; V gene: TRBV19; D gene: TRBD1; CDR3 protein: CASSDRSGEKLFF; CDR3 DNA: TGTGCCAGTTCGGACAGGTCTGGCGAAAAACTGTTTTTT
J gene: TRBJ2-1; clone size: NA; V gene: TRBV5-1; D gene: NA; CDR3 protein: CASSLNEGLLHYNEQFF; CDR3 DNA: TGCGCCAGCAGCTTGAACGAGGGACTCCTCCATTACAATGAGCAGTTCTTC
J gene: TRBJ2-7; clone size: NA; V gene: TRBV5-1; D gene: TRBD2; CDR3 protein: CASGGTSGSEQYF; CDR3 DNA: TGCGCCAGCGGAGGGACTAGCGGGAGCGAGCAGTACTTC